The clone carrying this TCR beta chain was recorded only once. The antigen is not known. Sequencing of DNA taken from cultured CD4+ T cells relied on the Oncomine TCR Beta short-read assay. TCRdb fed the PCR reads into MiXCR, producing one record per CDR3 protein. Here the sample spans about 15,000 distinct CDR3 sequences, around 40% being singletons. The data were taken from a study of vaccination and CD4 T cells after COVID-19. The J segment lost 4 bases and the V segment lost 5 bases, leaving 3 bases of the junction unmatched. Germline values: CDR1 SGHTA, CDR2 FQGNSA. The CDR3 sequence is 16 residues long. Treatment denoted: 10-day PBMC culture with coronavirus spike peptide pools or control peptides (ViraFEST assay). Before TCRs were sequenced, ViraFEST expanded antigen-specific T cells with peptide pools. Wells that each held 1.5 million to 2 million PBMCs were cultured with 9.5 to 10 IU/ml IL-2 and approximately 10 ug/ml peptide pools.

General study points: It was observed that, in convalescent patients, a median around 87% of reactive clones arose only post-vaccination.

The sequence was obtained from a human donor who had recovered from COVID-19. Sequenced material: CD4+ T cells from blood, cultured in vitro, taken before SARS-CoV-2 vaccination. The chain uses TRBV7-2 and TRBJ2-2, with 14 bases lining up with TRBD2. DNA for the CDR3: TGTGCCAGCAGCGCGGGACTAGCGGGGGCCACCGGGGAGCTGTTTTTT. This codes for CASSAGLAGATGELFF.